One and the same sample provided the 10 T cell receptor beta chains below, sequenced in a study of cytomegalovirus exposure and HLA in healthy donors. The PCR contained 60 Vbeta and 13 Jbeta primers. Only in-frame clones appear in the TCRdb table, and some are missing; sequencing was by immunoSEQ multiplex PCR. This sample's clone table lists 35,000 to 45,000 clones. Sequencing was done on a sample of PBMCs. The origin of the receptors is a male donor in good health and CMV-seronegative.

The chain is built from TRBV5-1 and TRBJ2-1; possible D gene TRBD2, 6 bases. Trimming removed 0 bases from V and 0 bases from J, with 10 bases in between. The length of the CDR3 is 16 residues. Germline-derived CDR1 and CDR2 are SGHRS and YFSETQ. CDR3 sequence: CASSLVAVSSYNEQFF. CDR3 coding DNA: TGCGCCAGCAGCTTGGTAGCGGTAAGCTCCTACAATGAGCAGTTCTTC.

The rearrangement links TRBV5-1 to TRBJ2-3; TRBD2 agrees at 8 bases. With 4 bases clipped from V and 4 bases from J, the junction kept 5 bases outside the gene matches. Germline V CDR1 and CDR2: SGHRS, YFSETQ. This CDR3 region has 14 residues. Written as DNA, the CDR3 is TGCGCCAGCAGCATCGGACTAGCTTCAGATACGCAGTATTTT. Its translation is CASSIGLASDTQYF.

The chain has TRBV7-8 and TRBJ1-1; no reliable D call. Germline V gene lookup returns CDR1 SGHVS and CDR2 FQNEAQ. Trimming pared 5 bases from V and 5 bases from J, leaving 12 bases between. There are 13 residues in the CDR3. CDR3 residues: CASSLRRETEAFF. As DNA, the CDR3 is TGTGCCAGCAGCCTCAGGAGGGAGACTGAAGCTTTCTTT.

The chain joins TRBV4-1 to TRBJ1-3, with D possibly being TRBD1 (6 bases). CDR1 and CDR2 (germline): MGHRA, YSYEKL. This CDR3 is built from 15 residues. V was trimmed by 3 bases and J by 2 bases, leaving 11 bases between them. Here the CDR3 DNA reads TGCGCCAGCAGCCAGAAGGGGGTTACTGGAAACACCATATATTTT. This translates into CASSQKGVTGNTIYF.

In nucleotides, the CDR3 is TGTGCCAGCAGCTTATGGGTCTCGACAGGGGAAGAGACCCAGTACTTC. Its protein product is CASSLWVSTGEETQYF. The chain recombines TRBV7-6 with TRBJ2-5; 8 bases are a match to TRBD1. This CDR3 contains 16 residues. J was trimmed by 3 bases and V by 2 bases; bases with no gene match: 8. CDR1 and CDR2 (germline): SGHVS, FNYEAQ.

The chain has TRBV19 and TRBJ2-5; D is possibly TRBD1 (7 bases). Trimming shortened V by 5 bases and J by 6 bases, and 16 bases separated the two germline ends. Looked up from germline, CDR1 is LNHDA and CDR2 is SQIVND (reference sequence). The CDR3 covers 14 residues. CDR3 sequence: CASSRDSAGKTQYF. The CDR3 DNA reads TGTGCCAGTAGTCGGGACAGTGCGGGGAAGACCCAGTACTTC.

This chain links TRBV18 with TRBJ1-1; D is unresolved. This CDR3 comprises 12 residues. Trimming left V 7 bases short and J 1 base short, with 7 bases between. Germline V gene sequence: CDR1 KGHSH, CDR2 LQKENI. In nucleotides, the CDR3 is TGTGCCAGCTACCGGGAGAACACTGAAGCTTTCTTT. It is translated as CASYRENTEAFF.

About this clone: The same CDR3 is also encoded by other DNA sequences in this sample. The rearrangement links TRBV5-6 to TRBJ2-7, with a tentative D call TRBD1 (6 bases). Deletions cut 4 bases from V and 0 bases from J, with 11 bases between. The CDR3 sequence is 14 residues long. CDR1 is SGHDT, CDR2 YYEEEE, per germline. This CDR3 reads CASSLTGRSYEQYF. DNA of the CDR3: TGTGCCAGCAGCCTGACAGGACGCTCCTACGAGCAGTACTTC.

The J gene is TRBJ2-5, the V gene TRBV4-1; TRBD2 aligns across 14 bases. V shed 3 bases and J 5 bases; nucleotides not matched to a gene: 5. Germline values: CDR1 MGHRA, CDR2 YSYEKL. The CDR3 has 16 residues. CDR3 protein: CASSHPGLAGVETQYF. CDR3 sequence (DNA): TGCGCCAGCAGCCATCCGGGACTAGCGGGAGTGGAGACCCAGTACTTC.

V is TRBV6-4 and J is TRBJ2-5, with D tentatively TRBD2 (6 bases). In germline, CDR1 is MRHNA, CDR2 SNTAGT. The CDR3 length is 15 residues. Trimming pared 8 bases from V and 7 bases from J, leaving 23 bases between. The CDR3 loop is CASLLTGTSAGTQYF. CDR3 DNA: TGTGCCAGCCTCCTAACCGGGACTTCGGCGGGGACCCAGTACTTC.